This T cell receptor (beta chain) was profiled in a study of blood T cell repertoires in COVID-19. As for the study in general: Samples came from the United States, Italy and Spain, spanning acute and convalescent COVID-19. T cells, B-cell-depleted T cells, or PBMCs supplied cDNA or gDNA.

This CDR3 is 14 amino acids long. Trimming took off 4 bases at V and 14 bases at J, with 22 bases between the two ends. Germline values: CDR1 SGHDT, CDR2 YYEEEE. How the authors handled the data: Reference gene primer amplification in the assay estimated nucleated cell counts. This table comes from immunoSEQ multiplex PCR, and its TCRdb copy is limited to in-frame clones, with some not included. V and J calls and clone size follow that table, whereas D and trimming were derived from the DNA. The top ten hold around 13% of the sample, which has roughly 130,000 clones, 84% seen once. This sequence joins TRBV5-6 and TRBJ2-1, with a weak D call TRBD2 (6 bases). The specimen sequenced was peripheral blood. The clonotype comes from a woman in her 30s who had recovered from COVID-19. CDR3 in amino acids: CASSLEGPSPKKFF. CDR3 nucleotide sequence: TGTGCCAGCAGCCTGGAGGGGCCGTCACCCAAAAAGTTCTTC.